The 9 T cell receptor beta chains presented below share a single source sample, sequenced in a study of shared clonotypes between healthy human individuals. Naive CD8 cells comprised CD45RO-negative, CCR7-positively selected cells, excluding terminally differentiated effector memory CD45RA+ cells. The method was immunoSEQ multiplex PCR; TCRdb's version includes in-frame clones alone and lacks a portion of them. This table has about 680,000 clones, about 91% appearing once. The sequenced sample consisted of naive CD8+ T cells sorted from blood. These receptor sequences come from a man aged 25-45 years in good health.

This rearrangement joins TRBV4-3 to TRBJ2-7, with TRBD2 matching over 11 bases. This CDR3 is 15 amino acids long. Trimming took 5 bases from V and 2 from J; bases not matched to a gene: 5. Germline V gene lookup returns CDR1 LGHNA and CDR2 YSLEER. Written as DNA, the CDR3 is TGCGCCAGCAGCACAACTAGCGGGAGAGCCTACGAGCAGTACTTC. It specifies CASSTTSGRAYEQYF.

This clone was seen many times. The chain employs TRBV7-9 and TRBJ1-4; 8 bases are shared with TRBD1. The germline CDR1 and CDR2 sequences are SEHNR and FQNEAQ (reference sequence). The CDR3 extends over 14 amino acids. Trimming removed 3 bases from V and 6 bases from J; junction bases left unmatched: 3. CDR3 residues: CASSFGTGDEKLFF. The CDR3 DNA sequence: TGTGCCAGCAGCTTCGGGACAGGAGATGAAAAACTGTTTTTT.

This clone was observed once. This chain connects TRBV9 to TRBJ2-1; 7 bases align to TRBD2. This CDR3 comprises 15 residues. Trimming took 3 bases from V and 3 from J; bases not matched to a gene: 6. CDR1 and CDR2 from the germline V gene are SGDLS and YYNGEE. In DNA, the CDR3 is TGTGCCAGCAGCGGCAGACTAGCAGACTACAATGAGCAGTTCTTC. Its protein product is CASSGRLADYNEQFF.

The genes are TRBV2 and TRBJ2-1; 7 nucleotides align to TRBD1. Germline CDR1 reads SNHLY; CDR2 reads FYNNEI. The V segment lost 6 bases and the J segment 7 bases; nucleotides outside the gene matches: 12. The CDR3 extends over 15 amino acids. The CDR3 region is CASSEYRQGRNEQFF. The CDR3 nucleotides read TGTGCCAGCAGCGAATATCGACAGGGTAGGAATGAGCAGTTCTTC.

The chain joins TRBV7-9 to TRBJ1-2, with 9 bases aligning to TRBD1. The CDR3 contains 16 residues. From germline, CDR1 is SEHNR and CDR2 FQNEAQ (reference sequence). Trimming took 2 bases from V and 4 from J; bases not matched to a gene: 8. The CDR3 sequence: CASSLYGQGTFYGYTF. The CDR3 nucleotides read TGTGCCAGCAGCTTATACGGACAGGGGACTTTCTATGGCTACACCTTC.

The chain links TRBV19 to TRBJ2-7, with TRBD1 as a possible D gene (6 bases). This CDR3 has 15 residues. Germline V lookup: CDR1 LNHDA, CDR2 SQIVND (reference sequence). Trimming removed 4 bases from V and 2 bases from J, with 15 bases in between. The CDR3 coding sequence is TGTGCCAGTAGTACCCGGGACATAGGGGCCTACGAGCAGTACTTC. Encoded protein: CASSTRDIGAYEQYF.

The genes are TRBV27 and TRBJ2-1; TRBD2 matches at 11 bases. V lost 3 bases, J lost 4 bases, and 5 bases stayed unmatched. Germline CDR1 reads MNHEY; CDR2 reads SMNVEV (reference sequence). The CDR3 consists of 16 residues. CDR3 DNA sequence: TGTGCCAGCAGTTTTGAGGGACTAGCGGCATACAATGAGCAGTTCTTC. This translates into CASSFEGLAAYNEQFF.

V gene TRBV6-5 combines with J gene TRBJ2-7, with unresolved D. The CDR3 runs 15 residues. Trimming shortened V by 4 bases and J by 2 bases, and 15 bases separated the two germline ends. Germline loops: CDR1 MNHEY, CDR2 SVGAGI. The CDR3 sequence is CASSSPTDGTYEQYF. The CDR3 DNA is TGTGCCAGCAGTTCCCCTACCGACGGAACCTACGAGCAGTACTTC.

V and J are TRBV7-9 and TRBJ2-6, with D unclear. The CDR3 is made up of 13 amino acids. The V end lost 3 bases, the J end lost 2 bases, and 2 bases lay between the germline ends. Germline V gene data show CDR1 as SEHNR and CDR2 as FQNEAQ (reference sequence). The chain's CDR3 is CASSFAGANVLTF. The CDR3 DNA follows: TGTGCCAGCAGCTTTGCTGGGGCCAACGTCCTGACTTTC.